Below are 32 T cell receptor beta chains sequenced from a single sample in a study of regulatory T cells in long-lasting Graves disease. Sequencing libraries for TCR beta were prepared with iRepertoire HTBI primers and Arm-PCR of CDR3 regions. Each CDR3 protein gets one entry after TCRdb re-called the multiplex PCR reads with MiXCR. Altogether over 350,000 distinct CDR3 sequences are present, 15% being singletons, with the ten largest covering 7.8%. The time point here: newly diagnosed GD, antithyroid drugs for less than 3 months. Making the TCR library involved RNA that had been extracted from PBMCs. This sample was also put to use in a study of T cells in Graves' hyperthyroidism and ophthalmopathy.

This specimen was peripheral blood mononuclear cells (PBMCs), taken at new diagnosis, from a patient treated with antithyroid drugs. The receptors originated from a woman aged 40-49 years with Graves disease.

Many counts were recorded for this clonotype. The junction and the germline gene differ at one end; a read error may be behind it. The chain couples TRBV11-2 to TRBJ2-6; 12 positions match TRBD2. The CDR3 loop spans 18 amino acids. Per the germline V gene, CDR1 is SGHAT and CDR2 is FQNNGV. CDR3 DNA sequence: TGTACCAGCACCCCAGGACTAGCGGGGATCTCTGGGGCCAACGTCCTGACTTTC. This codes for CTSTPGLAGISGANVLTF.

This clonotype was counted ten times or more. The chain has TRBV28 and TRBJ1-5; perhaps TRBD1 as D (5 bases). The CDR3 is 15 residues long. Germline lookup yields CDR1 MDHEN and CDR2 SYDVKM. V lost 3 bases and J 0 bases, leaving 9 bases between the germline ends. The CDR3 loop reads CASSFQGDSNQPQHF. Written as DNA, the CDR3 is TGTGCCAGCAGTTTCCAGGGAGATAGCAATCAGCCCCAGCATTTT.

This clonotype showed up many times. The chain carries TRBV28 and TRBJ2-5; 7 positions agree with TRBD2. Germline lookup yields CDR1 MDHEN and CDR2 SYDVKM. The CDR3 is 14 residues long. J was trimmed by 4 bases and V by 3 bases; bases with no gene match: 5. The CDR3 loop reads CASSLVGEGETQYF. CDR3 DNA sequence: TGTGCCAGCAGTTTGGTAGGGGAGGGAGAGACCCAGTACTTC.

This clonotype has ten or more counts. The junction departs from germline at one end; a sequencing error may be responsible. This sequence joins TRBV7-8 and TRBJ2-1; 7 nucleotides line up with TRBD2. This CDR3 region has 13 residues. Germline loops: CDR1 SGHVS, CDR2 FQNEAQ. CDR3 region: CASSQTSYDEQFF. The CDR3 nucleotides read TGTGCCAGCAGCCAGACTAGCTACGATGAGCAGTTCTTC.

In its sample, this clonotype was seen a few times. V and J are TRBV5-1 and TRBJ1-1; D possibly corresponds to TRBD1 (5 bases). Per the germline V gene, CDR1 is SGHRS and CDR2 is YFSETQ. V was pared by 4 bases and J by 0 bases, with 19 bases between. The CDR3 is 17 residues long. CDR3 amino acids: CASSGTAGWGVNTEAFF. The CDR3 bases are TGCGCCAGCAGCGGGACGGCAGGGTGGGGCGTGAACACTGAAGCTTTCTTT.

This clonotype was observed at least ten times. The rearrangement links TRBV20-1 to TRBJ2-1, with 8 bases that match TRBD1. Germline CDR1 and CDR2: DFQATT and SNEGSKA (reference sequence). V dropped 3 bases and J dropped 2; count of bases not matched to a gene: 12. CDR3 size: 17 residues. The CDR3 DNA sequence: TGCAGTGCTAGGAACCCTCAGGGGGCGTTAACCTACAATGAGCAGTTCTTC. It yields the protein CSARNPQGALTYNEQFF.

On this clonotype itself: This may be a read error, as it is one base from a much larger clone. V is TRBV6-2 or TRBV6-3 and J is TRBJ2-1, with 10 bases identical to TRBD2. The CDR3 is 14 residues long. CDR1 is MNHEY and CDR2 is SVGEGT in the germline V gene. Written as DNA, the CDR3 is TGTGCCAGCAACCCTAGCGGGAGTAGGAATGGGCAGTTCTTC. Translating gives CASNPSGSRNGQFF.

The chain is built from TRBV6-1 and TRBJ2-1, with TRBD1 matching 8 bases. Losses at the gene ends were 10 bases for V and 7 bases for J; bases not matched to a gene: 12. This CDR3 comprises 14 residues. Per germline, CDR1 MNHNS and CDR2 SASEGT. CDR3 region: CATFRQGAWNEQFF. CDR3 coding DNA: TGTGCCACATTTAGGCAGGGGGCTTGGAATGAGCAGTTCTTC.

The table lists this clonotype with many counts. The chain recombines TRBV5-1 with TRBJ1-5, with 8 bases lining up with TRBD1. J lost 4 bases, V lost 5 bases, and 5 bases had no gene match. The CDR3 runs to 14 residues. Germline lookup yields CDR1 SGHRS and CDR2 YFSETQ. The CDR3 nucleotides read TGCGCCAGCAGAGAGGGACAGGAGAATCAGCCCCAGCATTTT. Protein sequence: CASREGQENQPQHF.

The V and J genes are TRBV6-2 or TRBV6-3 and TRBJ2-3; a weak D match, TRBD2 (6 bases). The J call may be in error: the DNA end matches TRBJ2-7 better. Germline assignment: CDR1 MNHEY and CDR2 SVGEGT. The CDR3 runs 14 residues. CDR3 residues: CASSPSEEGYEQYF. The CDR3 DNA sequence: TGTGCCAGCAGTCCAAGCGAGGAGGGGTACGAGCAGTACTTC.

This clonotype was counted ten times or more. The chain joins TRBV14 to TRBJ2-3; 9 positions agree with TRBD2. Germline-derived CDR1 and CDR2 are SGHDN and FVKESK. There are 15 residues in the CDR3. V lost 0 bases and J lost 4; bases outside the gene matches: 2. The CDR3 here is CASSQELAGADTQYF. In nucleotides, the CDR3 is TGTGCCAGCAGCCAAGAGTTAGCGGGAGCAGATACGCAGTATTTT.

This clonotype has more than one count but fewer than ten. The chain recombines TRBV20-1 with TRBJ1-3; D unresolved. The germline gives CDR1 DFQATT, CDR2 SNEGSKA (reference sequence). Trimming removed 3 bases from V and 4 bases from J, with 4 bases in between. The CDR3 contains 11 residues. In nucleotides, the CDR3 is TGCAGTGCTAGTAGAGGAAACACCATATATTTT. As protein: CSASRGNTIYF.

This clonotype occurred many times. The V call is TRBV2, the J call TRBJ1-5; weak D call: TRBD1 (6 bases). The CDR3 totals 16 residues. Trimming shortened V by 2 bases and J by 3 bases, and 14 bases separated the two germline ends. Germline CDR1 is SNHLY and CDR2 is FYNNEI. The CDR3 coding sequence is TGTGCCAGCAGTGAACAGGGGTACTCATCCAATCAGCCCCAGCATTTT. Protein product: CASSEQGYSSNQPQHF. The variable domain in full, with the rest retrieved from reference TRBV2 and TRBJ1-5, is EPEVTQTPSHQVTQMGQEVILRCVPISNHLYFYWYRQILGQKVEFLVSFYNNEISEKSEIFDDQFSVERPDGSNFTLKIRSTKLEDSAMYFCASSEQGYSSNQPQHFGDGTRLSIL.

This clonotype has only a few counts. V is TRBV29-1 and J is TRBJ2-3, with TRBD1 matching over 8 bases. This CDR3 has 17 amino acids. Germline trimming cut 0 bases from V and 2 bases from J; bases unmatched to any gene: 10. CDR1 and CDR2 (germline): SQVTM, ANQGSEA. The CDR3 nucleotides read TGCAGCGTTGAAGATCTTAGCCAGGGGGCGAACACAGATACGCAGTATTTT. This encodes CSVEDLSQGANTDTQYF.

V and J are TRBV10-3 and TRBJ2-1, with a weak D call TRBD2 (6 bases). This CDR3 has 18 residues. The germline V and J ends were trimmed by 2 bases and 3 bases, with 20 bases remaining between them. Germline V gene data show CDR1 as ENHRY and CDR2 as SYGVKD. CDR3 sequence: CAISEPGLAGTIYNEQFF. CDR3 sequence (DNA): TGTGCCATCAGTGAGCCTGGCCTGGCGGGGACGATCTACAATGAGCAGTTCTTC.

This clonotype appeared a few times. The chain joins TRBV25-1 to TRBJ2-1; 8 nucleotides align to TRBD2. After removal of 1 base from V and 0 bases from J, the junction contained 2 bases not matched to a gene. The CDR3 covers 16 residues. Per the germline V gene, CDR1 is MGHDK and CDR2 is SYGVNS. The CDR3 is CASSELSGSSYNEQFF. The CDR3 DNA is TGTGCCAGCAGTGAATTAAGCGGGAGCTCCTACAATGAGCAGTTCTTC.

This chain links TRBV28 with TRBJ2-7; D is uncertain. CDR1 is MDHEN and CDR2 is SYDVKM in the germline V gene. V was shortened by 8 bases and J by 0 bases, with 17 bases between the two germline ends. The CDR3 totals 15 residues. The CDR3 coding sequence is TGTGCCAGCGGAAGCAGGACGGTGAGCTCCTACGAGCAGTACTTC. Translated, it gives CASGSRTVSSYEQYF.

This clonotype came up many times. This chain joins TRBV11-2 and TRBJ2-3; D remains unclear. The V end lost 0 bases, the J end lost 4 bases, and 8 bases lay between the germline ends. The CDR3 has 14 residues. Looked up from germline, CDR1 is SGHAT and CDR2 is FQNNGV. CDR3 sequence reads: CASSLDRSPDTQYF. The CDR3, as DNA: TGTGCCAGCAGCTTAGATCGATCGCCAGATACGCAGTATTTT.

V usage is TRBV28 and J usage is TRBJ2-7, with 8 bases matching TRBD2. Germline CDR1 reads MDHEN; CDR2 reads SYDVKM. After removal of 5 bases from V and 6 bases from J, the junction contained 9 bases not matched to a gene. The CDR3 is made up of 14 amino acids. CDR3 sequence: CASSPRGRGGEQYF. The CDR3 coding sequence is TGTGCCAGCAGTCCCCGGGGACGGGGGGGCGAGCAGTACTTC.

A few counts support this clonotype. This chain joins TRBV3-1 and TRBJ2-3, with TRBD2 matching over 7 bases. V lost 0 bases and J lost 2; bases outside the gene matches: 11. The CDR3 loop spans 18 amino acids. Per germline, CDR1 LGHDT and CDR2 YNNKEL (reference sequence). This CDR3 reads CASSQDPITSDSTDTQYF. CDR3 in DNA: TGTGCCAGCAGCCAAGACCCAATAACTAGCGATTCCACAGATACGCAGTATTTT.

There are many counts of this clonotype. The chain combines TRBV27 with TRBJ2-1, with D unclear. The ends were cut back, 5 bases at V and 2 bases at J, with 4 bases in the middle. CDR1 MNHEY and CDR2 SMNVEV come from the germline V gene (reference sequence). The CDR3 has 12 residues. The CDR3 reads CASSRTYNEQFF. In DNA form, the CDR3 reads TGTGCCAGCAGTCGGACCTACAATGAGCAGTTCTTC.

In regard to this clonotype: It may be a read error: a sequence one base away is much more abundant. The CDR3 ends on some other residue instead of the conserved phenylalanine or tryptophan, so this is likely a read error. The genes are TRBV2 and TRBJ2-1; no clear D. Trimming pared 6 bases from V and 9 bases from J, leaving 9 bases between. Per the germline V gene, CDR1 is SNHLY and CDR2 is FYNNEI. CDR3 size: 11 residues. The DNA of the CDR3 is TGTGCCAGCAGGATAGGTGGTGAGCAGTTCTCC. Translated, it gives CASRIGGEQFS.

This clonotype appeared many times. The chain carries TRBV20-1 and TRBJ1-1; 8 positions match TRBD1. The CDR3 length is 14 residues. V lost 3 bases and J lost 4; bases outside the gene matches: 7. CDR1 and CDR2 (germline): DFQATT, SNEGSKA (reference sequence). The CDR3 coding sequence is TGCAGTGCTAGGCTGACAGGGGCCCTCACTGAAGCTTTCTTT. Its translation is CSARLTGALTEAFF.

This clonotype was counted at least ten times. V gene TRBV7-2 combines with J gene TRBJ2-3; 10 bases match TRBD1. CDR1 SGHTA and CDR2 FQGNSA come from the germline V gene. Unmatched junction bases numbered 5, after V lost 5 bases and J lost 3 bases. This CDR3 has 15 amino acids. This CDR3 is CASSATGQGTDTQYF. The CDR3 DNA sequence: TGTGCCAGCAGCGCAACGGGACAGGGGACAGATACGCAGTATTTT.

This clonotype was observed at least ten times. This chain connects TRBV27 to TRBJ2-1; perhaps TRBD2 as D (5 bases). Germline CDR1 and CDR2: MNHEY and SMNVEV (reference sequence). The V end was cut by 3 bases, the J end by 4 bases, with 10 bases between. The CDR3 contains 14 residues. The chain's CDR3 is CASSFSGLYNEQFF. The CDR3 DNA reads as TGTGCCAGCAGTTTTTCCGGACTGTACAATGAGCAGTTCTTC.

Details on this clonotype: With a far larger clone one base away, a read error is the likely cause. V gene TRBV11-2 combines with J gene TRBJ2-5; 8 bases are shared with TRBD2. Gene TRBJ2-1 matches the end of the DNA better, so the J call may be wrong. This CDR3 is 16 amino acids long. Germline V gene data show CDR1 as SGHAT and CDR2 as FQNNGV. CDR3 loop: CASRQSSGSFRNEQFF. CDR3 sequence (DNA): TGTGCCAGCAGACAATCTAGCGGGTCCTTCCGCAATGAGCAGTTCTTC.

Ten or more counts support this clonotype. DNA of the CDR3: TGTGCCAGCAGTTTATGGACAGGGGCGAGCGCCTACGAGCAGTACTTC. Its translation: CASSLWTGASAYEQYF. The chain employs TRBV27 and TRBJ2-7, with 9 bases lining up with TRBD1. In germline, CDR1 is MNHEY, CDR2 SMNVEV (reference sequence). This CDR3 contains 16 residues. V shed 1 base and J 2 bases; nucleotides not matched to a gene: 6.

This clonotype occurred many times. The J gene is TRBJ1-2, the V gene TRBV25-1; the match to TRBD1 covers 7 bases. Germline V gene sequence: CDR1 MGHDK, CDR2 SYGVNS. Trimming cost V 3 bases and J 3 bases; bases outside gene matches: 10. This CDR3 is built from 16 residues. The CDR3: CASSDPRGESYYGYTF. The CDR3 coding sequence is TGTGCCAGCAGTGACCCCAGGGGGGAATCTTACTATGGCTACACCTTC.

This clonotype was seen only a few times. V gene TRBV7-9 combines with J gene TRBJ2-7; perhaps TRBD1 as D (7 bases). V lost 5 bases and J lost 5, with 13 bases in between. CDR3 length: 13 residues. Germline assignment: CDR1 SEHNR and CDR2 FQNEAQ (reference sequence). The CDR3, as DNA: TGTGCCAGCAGCCCGACAGGGAGGAACGAGCAGTACTTC. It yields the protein CASSPTGRNEQYF.

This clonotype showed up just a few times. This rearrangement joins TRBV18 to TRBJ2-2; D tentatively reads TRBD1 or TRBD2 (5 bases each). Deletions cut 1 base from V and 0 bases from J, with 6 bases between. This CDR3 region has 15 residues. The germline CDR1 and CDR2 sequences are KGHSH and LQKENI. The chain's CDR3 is CASSPRGPNTGELFF. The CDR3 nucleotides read TGTGCCAGCTCACCACGGGGACCGAACACCGGGGAGCTGTTTTTT.

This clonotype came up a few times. CDR3 region: CASSYRDRATVLTF. The CDR3 DNA follows: TGTGCCAGCAGTTACCGGGACAGGGCGACCGTCCTGACTTTC. This rearrangement joins TRBV6-9 to TRBJ2-6; 9 nucleotides align to TRBD1. Per germline, CDR1 MNHGY and CDR2 SVAAGI. J lost 12 bases, V lost 3 bases, and 6 bases had no gene match. The CDR3 loop spans 14 amino acids.

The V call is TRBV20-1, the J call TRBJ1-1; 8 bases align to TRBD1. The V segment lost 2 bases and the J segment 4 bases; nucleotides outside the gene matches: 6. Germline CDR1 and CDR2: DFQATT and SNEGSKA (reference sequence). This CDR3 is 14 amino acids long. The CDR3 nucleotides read TGCAGTGCTAGACAGGGGGCAGGGGTCACTGAAGCTTTCTTT. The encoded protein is CSARQGAGVTEAFF.